These T cell receptor beta chains were read from a single sample in a study of shared clonotypes between healthy human individuals. Data came from immunoSEQ multiplex PCR; TCRdb stores just in-frame clones and leaves some out. The table has about 680,000 clones, about 91% seen once. Material for sequencing was naive CD8+ T cells sorted from blood. The receptors originated from a man aged 25 to 40 in good health. The CDR3 runs from the conserved cysteine through the conserved F or W. The D gene is left open where the match is weak. Size is omitted from some rows. Given values are once, few, many or a class for expanded clones.

clone_size | j_call | d_call | v_call | cdr3_aa | cdr3_nt
. | TRBJ2-1 | TRBD1 | TRBV5-6 | CASRPGQGVNEQFF | TGTGCCAGCCGACCGGGACAGGGGGTCAATGAGCAGTTCTTC
. | TRBJ1-5 | . | TRBV5-5 | CASSASAYGTQPQHF | TGTGCCAGCAGCGCTTCGGCTTATGGGACCCAGCCCCAGCATTTT
. | TRBJ2-1 | . | TRBV7-8 | CASSFLAWKEYNEQFF | TGTGCCAGCAGCTTTCTAGCGTGGAAGGAGTACAATGAGCAGTTCTTC
few | TRBJ1-1 | . | TRBV30 | CACSLGPGFTEAFF | TGTGCCTGTAGCCTGGGGCCAGGGTTTACTGAAGCTTTCTTT
once | TRBJ2-2 | TRBD1 | TRBV11-2 | CASSLAPDRANTGELFF | TGTGCCAGCAGCTTAGCCCCGGACAGGGCGAACACCGGGGAGCTGTTTTTT
. | TRBJ2-1 | . | TRBV5-4 | CASRDNYNEQFF | TGTGCCAGCCGGGACAACTACAATGAGCAGTTCTTC
. | TRBJ1-2 | . | TRBV27 | CASSFGGVNYGYTF | TGTGCCAGCAGTTTCGGGGGGGTAAACTATGGCTACACCTTC
. | TRBJ2-1 | . | TRBV5-6 | CASSLTGVEQFF | TGTGCCAGCAGCTTGACTGGGGTCGAGCAGTTCTTC
. | TRBJ2-2 | . | TRBV6-5 | CASSYGTTGELFF | TGTGCCAGCAGTTATGGGACCACCGGGGAGCTGTTTTTT
. | TRBJ2-7 | TRBD2 | TRBV28 | CASSPPVAGGPYEQYF | TGTGCCAGCAGTCCCCCAGTCGCGGGAGGGCCCTACGAGCAGTACTTC
. | TRBJ2-2 | TRBD2 | TRBV14 | CASSQDTVAGGTGELFF | TGTGCCAGCAGCCAAGACACCGTAGCGGGAGGAACTGGGGAGCTGTTTTTT
. | TRBJ2-1 | . | TRBV7-6 | CASSLLGVNEQFF | TGTGCCAGCAGCTTACTAGGGGTCAATGAGCAGTTCTTC
. | TRBJ1-2 | . | TRBV7-9 | CASTLPEGPNYGYTF | TGTGCCAGCACTCTTCCCGAGGGCCCTAACTATGGCTACACCTTC
. | TRBJ2-3 | . | TRBV29-1 | CSAQTSTDTQYF | TGCAGCGCTCAGACTAGCACAGATACGCAGTATTTT
. | TRBJ2-7 | . | TRBV11-3 | CASSPPYNSYEQYF | TGTGCCAGCAGCCCCCCCTACAACTCCTACGAGCAGTACTTC
. | TRBJ2-7 | TRBD2 | TRBV29-1 | CSVLAGGPYEQYF | TGCAGCGTACTAGCGGGAGGGCCCTACGAGCAGTACTTC
. | TRBJ2-7 | TRBD2 | TRBV4-1 | CASAFLAGDSYEQYF | TGCGCCAGCGCATTTCTAGCGGGAGATTCCTACGAGCAGTACTTC
. | TRBJ2-1 | TRBD1 | TRBV6-5 | CASSRDRTSYNEQFF | TGTGCCAGCAGTCGGGACAGGACAAGCTACAATGAGCAGTTCTTC
. | TRBJ2-3 | . | TRBV10-1 | CASSGRGSTDTQYF | TGCGCCAGCAGTGGACGGGGCAGCACAGATACGCAGTATTTT
. | TRBJ2-3 | . | TRBV4-1 | CASSRTVAVDTQYF | TGCGCCAGCAGCAGGACAGTGGCTGTTGATACGCAGTATTTT
. | TRBJ2-1 | . | TRBV21-1 | CASSLLAGVGNEQFF | TGTGCCAGCAGTCTACTAGCGGGAGTTGGTAATGAGCAGTTCTTC
few | TRBJ2-7 | TRBD1 | TRBV6-5 | CASSYATGGEQYF | TGTGCCAGCAGTTACGCGACAGGGGGCGAGCAGTACTTC
. | TRBJ2-1 | TRBD2 | TRBV5-1 | CASSPGTSDPGNEQFF | TGCGCCAGCAGCCCCGGGACTAGCGACCCAGGCAATGAGCAGTTCTTC
. | TRBJ1-1 | . | TRBV27 | CASSFGQTRTEAFF | TGTGCCAGCAGTTTCGGGCAGACCCGAACTGAAGCTTTCTTT
once | TRBJ1-5 | TRBD1 | TRBV4-1 | CASSQNVQGATKPQHF | TGCGCCAGCAGCCAGAACGTACAGGGGGCGACGAAGCCCCAGCATTTT
. | TRBJ1-5 | TRBD1 | TRBV10-2 | CASRLGGADQPQHF | TGCGCCAGCAGGCTAGGGGGCGCCGATCAGCCCCAGCATTTT
. | TRBJ2-1 | TRBD2 | TRBV10-3 | CAISDRGDLYNEQFF | TGTGCCATCAGTGACCGGGGGGACCTGTACAATGAGCAGTTCTTC
. | TRBJ2-7 | . | TRBV19 | CASSTYSYEQYF | TGTGCCAGTAGCACCTACTCCTACGAGCAGTACTTC
. | TRBJ2-3 | TRBD2 | TRBV11-2 | CASSFRIAGVWDTDTQYF | TGTGCCAGCAGCTTTAGGATAGCGGGAGTTTGGGACACAGATACGCAGTATTTT
once | TRBJ2-7 | . | TRBV29-1 | CSVETRTYEQYF | TGCAGCGTTGAAACCAGAACCTACGAGCAGTACTTC
once | TRBJ2-5 | TRBD2 | TRBV5-4 | CASSPETSGRLETQYF | TGTGCCAGCAGCCCAGAGACTAGCGGGAGGTTAGAGACCCAGTACTTC
. | TRBJ2-1 | TRBD1 | TRBV7-9 | CASTQQGVTYNEQFF | TGTGCCAGCACCCAACAGGGGGTGACCTACAATGAGCAGTTCTTC
. | TRBJ2-5 | . | TRBV7-6 | CASSLSGSRTQYF | TGTGCCAGCAGCTTGAGCGGTTCACGGACCCAGTACTTC
. | TRBJ2-2 | . | TRBV18 | CASSSRAGELFF | TGTGCCAGCTCATCACGGGCCGGGGAGCTGTTTTTT
once | TRBJ2-4 | TRBD2 | TRBV7-8 | CASSRGPSGSKNIQYF | TGTGCCAGCAGTCGCGGCCCTAGCGGGAGCAAAAACATTCAGTACTTC
. | TRBJ2-7 | . | TRBV5-6 | CASSSWGPVYEQYF | TGTGCCAGCAGCTCTTGGGGCCCCGTCTACGAGCAGTACTTC
. | TRBJ2-7 | TRBD1 | TRBV7-9 | CASSSTGFSYEQYF | TGTGCCAGCAGCTCGACAGGGTTCTCCTACGAGCAGTACTTC
once | TRBJ2-3 | . | TRBV5-4 | CASSLLTENTQYF | TGTGCCAGCAGCTTGTTGACAGAAAATACGCAGTATTTT
. | TRBJ2-1 | TRBD2 | TRBV9 | CASSVVGLANNEQFF | TGTGCCAGCAGCGTAGTGGGACTAGCCAATAATGAGCAGTTCTTC
. | TRBJ2-6 | TRBD2 | TRBV7-3 | CASSNSNLAGRSAGANVLTF | TGTGCCAGCAGCAATTCCAATCTAGCGGGCAGATCCGCTGGGGCCAACGTCCTGACTTTC
. | TRBJ1-3 | . | TRBV7-2 | CASSPNGPTEISGNTIYF | TGTGCCAGCAGCCCCAACGGTCCTACGGAGATCTCTGGAAACACCATATATTTT
. | TRBJ2-7 | . | TRBV14 | CASSQSIGLAGNPIYEQYF | TGTGCCAGCAGCCAATCGATTGGTCTGGCGGGAAATCCAATCTACGAGCAGTACTTC
. | TRBJ1-1 | . | TRBV29-1 | CSVEVDNPEAFF | TGCAGCGTTGAAGTGGACAATCCTGAAGCTTTCTTT
. | TRBJ2-7 | TRBD1 | TRBV7-9 | CASSLQDRGTYEQYF | TGTGCCAGCAGCTTACAAGACAGGGGAACCTACGAGCAGTACTTC
once | TRBJ2-2 | TRBD2 | TRBV19 | CASSQLRDYSTGELFF | TGTGCCAGTAGTCAACTCCGGGACTACTCCACCGGGGAGCTGTTTTTT
. | TRBJ2-2 | . | TRBV5-1 | CASSPVNTGELFF | TGCGCCAGCAGCCCCGTAAACACCGGGGAGCTGTTTTTT
. | TRBJ2-5 | TRBD1 | TRBV19 | CASSILDRGRETQYF | TGTGCCAGTAGTATACTGGACAGGGGGCGTGAGACCCAGTACTTC
. | TRBJ1-1 | . | TRBV7-2 | CASSPRPPEAFF | TGTGCCAGCAGCCCTAGACCCCCTGAAGCTTTCTTT
. | TRBJ2-1 | TRBD2 | TRBV5-1 | CASSPILTSSAYNEQFF | TGCGCCAGCAGCCCGATCCTGACTAGCTCGGCCTACAATGAGCAGTTCTTC
few | TRBJ1-1 | . | TRBV5-4 | CASSLVAGEDTEAFF | TGTGCCAGCAGCTTGGTTGCGGGGGAAGACACTGAAGCTTTCTTT
. | TRBJ2-6 | . | TRBV29-1 | CSVLQIEAVSGANVLTF | TGCAGCGTTCTTCAGATCGAGGCGGTCTCTGGGGCCAACGTCCTGACTTTC
. | TRBJ2-2 | TRBD1 | TRBV27 | CASSPLSVKGADTGELFF | TGTGCCAGCAGTCCTCTGAGCGTGAAGGGGGCCGACACCGGGGAGCTGTTTTTT
. | TRBJ2-1 | . | TRBV19 | CASQLGINEQFF | TGTGCCAGCCAACTCGGAATCAATGAGCAGTTCTTC
once | TRBJ2-2 | TRBD1 | TRBV7-3 | CASSSRQGADTGELFF | TGTGCCAGCAGCTCAAGACAGGGAGCGGACACCGGGGAGCTGTTTTTT
. | TRBJ2-7 | . | TRBV9 | CASSVDGNYEQYF | TGTGCCAGCAGCGTGGACGGGAACTACGAGCAGTACTTC
. | TRBJ2-5 | . | TRBV7-9 | CASSGETQYF | TGTGCCAGCAGCGGGGAGACCCAGTACTTC